This section outlines one T cell receptor beta chain sequence together with its context. The antigen is undetermined. The data are from a study of beta chain features in type 1 diabetes. The trim removed 3 bases at V and 5 bases at J, leaving 4 bases unmatched. The CDR3 covers 14 residues. CDR1 SGHVS and CDR2 FNYEAQ come from the germline V gene. CD45RO/CCR7/CD25/CD127/CD95/CD27 sorting isolated CD4+ naive, central memory, regulatory and stem cell-like memory cells. Post-sort purity exceeded 95% for all sorted populations. All of the isolated RNA was reverse transcribed, so expressed TCRB transcripts were sequenced. Data came from immunoSEQ multiplex PCR; TCRdb stores just in-frame clones and leaves some out. The top ten clones hold 0.09% to 0.15% of a sample with over 600,000 clones, 9.5% to 15% of them seen once. Study-level points and caveats: TCRB CDR3s were moderately but significantly shorter in Type 1 diabetes patients in all four CD4+ subsets. There was a possibility that cDNA sequencing over-represented cells with high TCR expression.

The receptor comes from a man aged 30-40 years with type 1 diabetes. The rearrangement joins TRBV7-6 to TRBJ2-3, with 8 bases that match TRBD2. The sequenced sample consisted of naive CD4+ T cells from blood. The CDR3 DNA reads TGTGCCAGCAGCTTCGGGGGGGCCGGAGATACGCAGTATTTT. Its translation is CASSFGGAGDTQYF.